This entry lists 14 T cell receptor beta chains sequenced from one sample in a study of regulatory dendritic cells for organ transplantation. CFSE-labeled sorted T cells met regulatory or mature dendritic cells for 5 days. For these receptors, no antigen is known. Assay used: immunoSEQ multiplex PCR; TCRdb lists only in-frame clones, some missing. The sample has 12,000 or so clones, 74% seen once; the top ten hold approximately 0.6%. Sequenced: naive CD4+ T cells from blood cultured with regulatory dendritic cells. The sample's subset: CD45RA+ naive T cells. These receptors originate from a human donor in good health.

V gene TRBV6-5 combines with J gene TRBJ1-1, with 8 bases aligning to TRBD1. Trimming at V came to 6 bases and at J to 4 bases, leaving 10 bases not matched to a gene. The CDR3 covers 15 residues. From germline, CDR1 is MNHEY and CDR2 SVGAGI. The CDR3 spells CASSPRTGRGTEAFF. CDR3 nucleotide sequence: TGTGCCAGCAGCCCCAGGACAGGGAGGGGCACTGAAGCTTTCTTT.

The chain has TRBV5-6 and TRBJ1-2; maybe TRBD1 (5 bases). CDR1 is SGHDT, CDR2 YYEEEE, per germline. The CDR3 covers 15 residues. V was trimmed by 1 base and J by 5 bases, leaving 15 bases between them. DNA of the CDR3: TGTGCCAGCAGCTTGAGGGGAACAGATATTTATGGCTACACCTTC. Translated: CASSLRGTDIYGYTF.

This clone was counted between two and nine times. The CDR3 region has the DNA TGTGCCAGCACCTGGGGGCAGGATGGCAATGAGCAGTTCTTC. Translation: CASTWGQDGNEQFF. The chain employs TRBV7-2 and TRBJ2-1; D is possibly TRBD1 (6 bases). V was pared by 7 bases and J by 6 bases, with 16 bases between. This CDR3 has 14 amino acids. CDR1 is SGHTA and CDR2 is FQGNSA in the germline V gene.

There are a few counts of this clone. The gene calls are TRBV18 and TRBJ2-5; D call uncertain. Between the trimmed V and J ends, which lost 3 bases and 4 bases, there was a span of 12 bases. The CDR3 is 14 residues long. Germline-derived CDR1 and CDR2 are KGHSH and LQKENI. The CDR3 DNA reads as TGTGCCAGCTCACCGGGCCCGACCCCAGAGACCCAGTACTTC. It codes for CASSPGPTPETQYF.

This clone was counted between two and nine times. The gene calls are TRBV5-6 and TRBJ2-4; a weak D match, TRBD2 (6 bases). CDR1 SGHDT and CDR2 YYEEEE come from the germline V gene. Trimming stripped 1 base from V and 1 base from J, with 6 bases between. This CDR3 has 14 amino acids. The CDR3 loop reads CASSLRGAKNIQYF. CDR3 sequence (DNA): TGTGCCAGCAGCTTGCGGGGGGCCAAAAACATTCAGTACTTC.

This sequence joins TRBV9 and TRBJ2-7; weak D call: TRBD2 (6 bases). The CDR3 is 14 amino acids. V lost 3 bases to trimming and J lost 6 bases, with 16 bases between them. CDR1 and CDR2 (germline): SGDLS, YYNGEE. The CDR3 spells CASSAGDSSAEQYF. DNA of the CDR3: TGTGCCAGCAGCGCCGGGGACTCTTCCGCCGAGCAGTACTTC.

CDR3 sequence reads: CASSFLGAEAFF. CDR3 nucleotides: TGCGCCAGCAGCTTTCTGGGGGCGGAAGCTTTCTTT. The genes are TRBV5-1 and TRBJ1-1; D may be TRBD1 (6 bases). V lost 2 bases and J 8 bases, leaving 10 bases between the germline ends. Germline CDR1 reads SGHRS; CDR2 reads YFSETQ. The CDR3 sequence is 12 residues long. Looking up the rest from reference TRBV5-1 and TRBJ1-1 gives the full variable domain: KAGVTQTPRYLIKTRGQQVTLSCSPISGHRSVSWYQQTPGQGLQFLFEYFSETQRNKGNFPGRFSGRQFSNSRSEMNVSTLELGDSALYLCASSFLGAEAFFGQGTRLTVV.

The chain combines TRBV6-1 with TRBJ1-5; possibly TRBD1 for D (5 bases). V was cut by 3 bases and J by 2 bases, with 8 bases left in between. CDR1 and CDR2 from the germline V gene are MNHNS and SASEGT. The CDR3 runs to 14 residues. CDR3 sequence: CASSDRGRNQPQHF. In DNA, the CDR3 is TGTGCCAGCAGTGATAGGGGCCGCAATCAGCCCCAGCATTTT.

The rearrangement joins TRBV11-3 to TRBJ2-5, with 11 bases that match TRBD1. V lost 3 bases and J lost 2; bases outside the gene matches: 2. This CDR3 comprises 15 residues. Looked up from germline, CDR1 is SGHNT and CDR2 is YENEEA. This CDR3 reads CASSLRDRGQETQYF. In nucleotides, the CDR3 is TGTGCCAGCAGCTTGAGGGACAGGGGGCAAGAGACCCAGTACTTC.

This sequence joins TRBV18 and TRBJ1-1; weak D call: TRBD1 (6 bases). Per the germline V gene, CDR1 is KGHSH and CDR2 is LQKENI. V lost 3 bases and J 1 base, leaving 9 bases between the germline ends. CDR3 length equals 14 residues. CDR3 DNA: TGTGCCAGCTCACCGGGACAACCGAACACTGAAGCTTTCTTT. It translates to CASSPGQPNTEAFF.

The genes are TRBV7-2 and TRBJ2-7; unclear D gene. The CDR3 runs 12 residues. CDR1 SGHTA and CDR2 FQGNSA come from the germline V gene. The V end lost 3 bases, the J end lost 0 bases, and 3 bases lay between the germline ends. CDR3 amino acids: CASSFVSYEQYF. The CDR3 DNA is TGTGCCAGCAGCTTCGTCTCCTACGAGCAGTACTTC.

The chain combines TRBV5-4 with TRBJ2-2, with 13 nucleotides matching TRBD2. This CDR3 has 16 amino acids. J lost 5 bases, V lost 6 bases, and 7 bases had no gene match. Germline CDR1 SGHNT, CDR2 YYREEE (reference sequence). CDR3 in amino acids: CASTVTSGGTTGELFF. The CDR3 nucleotides are TGTGCCAGCACCGTGACTAGCGGGGGGACTACCGGGGAGCTGTTTTTT. The full variable domain, in which reference TRBV5-4 and TRBJ2-2 provide the parts outside the CDR3, is ETGVTQSPTHLIKTRGQQVTLRCSSQSGHNTVSWYQQALGQGPQFIFQYYREEENGRGNFPPRFSGLQFPNYSSELNVNALELDDSALYLCASTVTSGGTTGELFFGEGSRLTVL.

The chain links TRBV19 to TRBJ1-2, with no clear D. V lost 7 bases, J lost 4 bases, and 19 bases lay in between. Germline CDR1 reads LNHDA; CDR2 reads SQIVND (reference sequence). The CDR3 totals 15 residues. Here the CDR3 DNA reads TGTGCCAGTAACGATCCCCAACAGAAACTCTATGGCTACACCTTC. It is translated as CASNDPQQKLYGYTF.

This sequence joins TRBV29-1 and TRBJ2-3, with D maybe TRBD2 (5 bases). Germline values: CDR1 SQVTM, CDR2 ANQGSEA. The ends were cut back, 6 bases at V and 4 bases at J, with 8 bases in the middle. The CDR3 sequence is 11 residues long. CDR3 sequence (DNA): TGCAGCGTCGTGCGGGCAGATACGCAGTATTTT. Protein sequence: CSVVRADTQYF.